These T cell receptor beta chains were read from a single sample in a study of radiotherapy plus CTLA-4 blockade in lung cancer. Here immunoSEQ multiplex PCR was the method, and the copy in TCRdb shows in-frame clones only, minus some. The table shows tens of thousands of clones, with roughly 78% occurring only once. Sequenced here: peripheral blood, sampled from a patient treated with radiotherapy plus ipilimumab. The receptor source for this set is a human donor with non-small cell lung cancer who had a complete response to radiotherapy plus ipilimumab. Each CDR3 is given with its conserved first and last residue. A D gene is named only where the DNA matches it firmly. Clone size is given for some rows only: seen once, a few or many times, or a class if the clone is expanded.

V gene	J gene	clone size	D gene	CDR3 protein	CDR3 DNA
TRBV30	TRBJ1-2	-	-	CAWSGTSHGYTF	TGTGCCTGGAGCGGGACAAGTCATGGCTACACCTTC
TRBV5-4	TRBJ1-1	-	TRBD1	CASSLRDRDFSEAFF	TGTGCCAGCAGCCTAAGGGACAGGGACTTTTCTGAAGCTTTCTTT
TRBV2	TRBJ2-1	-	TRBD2	CASSEAGGSYNEQFF	TGTGCCAGCAGTGAGGCGGGGGGCTCCTACAATGAGCAGTTCTTC
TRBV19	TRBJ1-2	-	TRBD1	CASSRTGGVGYGYTF	TGTGCCAGTAGCCGGACAGGGGGCGTCGGCTATGGCTACACCTTC
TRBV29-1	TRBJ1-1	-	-	CSGDQMNTEAFF	TGCAGCGGGGATCAGATGAACACTGAAGCTTTCTTT
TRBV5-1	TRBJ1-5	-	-	CASSLYQGQPQHF	TGCGCCAGCAGCTTGTATCAGGGCCAGCCCCAGCATTTT
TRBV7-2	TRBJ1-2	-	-	CASSLDGRLRDTF	TGTGCCAGCAGCTTAGATGGCAGACTTAGGGACACCTTC
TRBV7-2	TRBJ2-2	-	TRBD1	CASSLTGGTNTGELFF	TGTGCCAGCAGCTTAACAGGGGGCACGAACACCGGGGAGCTGTTTTTT
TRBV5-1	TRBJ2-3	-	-	CASSPGTLRTDTQYF	TGCGCCAGCAGCCCCGGGACCCTCCGCACAGATACGCAGTATTTT
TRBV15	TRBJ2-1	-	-	CATSRVYNEQFF	TGTGCCACCAGCAGAGTCTACAATGAGCAGTTCTTC
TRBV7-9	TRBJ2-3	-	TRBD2	CATFSRLAGDTQYF	TGTGCCACCTTTTCACGGCTAGCGGGAGATACGCAGTATTTT
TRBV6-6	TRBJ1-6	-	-	CASSRDNSPLHF	TGTGCCAGCAGCCGGGATAATTCACCCCTCCACTTT
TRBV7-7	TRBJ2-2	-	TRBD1	CASSRDSNTGELFF	TGTGCTAGCAGCCGGGACAGTAACACCGGGGAGCTGTTTTTT
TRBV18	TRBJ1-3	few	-	CASSLDRSGNTIYF	TGTGCCAGCTCACTTGATCGCTCTGGAAACACCATATATTTT
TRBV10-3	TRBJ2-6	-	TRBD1	CASRQGASGANVLTF	TGTGCCTCTAGACAGGGGGCGAGTGGGGCCAACGTCCTGACTTTC
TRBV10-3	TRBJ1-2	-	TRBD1	CAISRGDREYGYTF	TGTGCCATCTCCAGAGGGGACAGGGAATATGGCTACACCTTC
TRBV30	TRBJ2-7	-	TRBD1	CAWSPTGTGGYEQYF	TGTGCCTGGAGTCCTACCGGGACAGGGGGCTACGAGCAGTACTTC
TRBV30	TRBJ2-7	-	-	CAWNHREGWHEQYF	TGTGCCTGGAATCACAGGGAGGGTTGGCACGAGCAGTACTTC